This TCR beta chain was obtained from a study of cytomegalovirus exposure and HLA in healthy donors. General study points: Across donors, presence/absence analyses took sequencing depth to be roughly uniform. Most TCR sequences were uncommon, yet certain public TCRs appeared in many donors. A list of about 180 TCR beta chains associated with cytomegalovirus was given.

PCR used 60 Vbeta primers and 13 Jbeta primers. Methods used by the authors: In a later analysis, some 80 million unique TCR beta chains included roughly 11 million shared by two or more donors. Using immunoSEQ multiplex PCR, the repertoire was profiled, and TCRdb retains in-frame clones only, with some absent. V and J calls and clone size are as listed in that table; D and trimming were resolved from the DNA. The sample lists approximately 150,000 clones, about 84% occurring once. The ends lost 3 bases at V and 0 bases at J; junction bases unmatched: 1. The CDR3 sequence is 14 residues long. Germline assignment: CDR1 SGHNT and CDR2 YYREEE (reference sequence). In the case of this clone: What it recognizes is unknown.

The source of this sequence is a woman aged 18-29 years in good health and CMV-seropositive. Specimen: PBMCs. The rearrangement joins TRBV5-4 to TRBJ1-1; TRBD1 agrees at 8 bases. CDR3 in amino acids: CASSSTGVNTEAFF. Written as DNA, the CDR3 is TGTGCCAGCAGCTCGACAGGGGTGAACACTGAAGCTTTCTTT.